This TCR beta chain was retrieved from a study of blood T cells in healthy people across ages. For the study at large: Template switching picked up about one barcoded beta molecule for each two T cells.

Primed by a sample-barcoded 5' primer and a J-beta primer mix, a second PCR proceeded for 7 to 11 cycles. Every cDNA was tagged by a template-switch adaptor with 12 random nucleotides. Each CDR3 protein is one row after TCRdb ran MiXCR on the 5' RACE reads. The table records roughly 730,000 distinct CDR3 sequences, 45% to 70% of them present only once. This clonotype was counted between two and nine times. The TCR originated in a man aged 35-49 years in good health. Sequences were obtained from blood.

DNA of the CDR3: TGCGCCAGCAGCTTGTTGGGGGTAGCGGGCGCACAAGAGACCCAGTACTTC. It translates to CASSLLGVAGAQETQYF. This chain uses TRBV5-1 with TRBJ2-5; 7 nucleotides agree with TRBD2. This CDR3 is 17 amino acids long. Germline-derived CDR1 and CDR2 are SGHRS and YFSETQ. With 1 base clipped from V and 2 bases from J, the junction kept 11 bases outside the gene matches.